This paragraph covers one TCR beta chain sequence. This specimen comes from a study of blood T cell repertoires in COVID-19. Whole-study context: The United States, Italy and Spain were the sources of the acute and convalescent COVID-19 samples. PBMCs, B-cell-depleted T cells, or T cells were the source of the cDNA or gDNA that made up the material.

Between the trimmed V and J ends, which lost 1 base and 5 bases, there was a span of 5 bases. The V gene's germline CDR1 is SGHTA and CDR2 FQGNSA. This CDR3 has 12 amino acids. Under the authors' procedure: Estimation of nucleated cell counts relied on the amplification of reference gene primers. The data were produced by immunoSEQ multiplex PCR, yet TCRdb's version contains in-frame clones alone and is incomplete. From that table come the V and J calls and clone size; the DNA was used to work out D and trimming. Here the sample spans some 220,000 clones, under 85% being singletons. Material for sequencing was peripheral blood. This chain links TRBV7-2 with TRBJ2-5, with D unresolved. The receptor was derived from a human donor in a cohort sampled during active COVID-19. CDR3 protein: CASSLDGETQYF. The DNA for the CDR3 is TGTGCCAGCAGCTTAGACGGGGAGACCCAGTACTTC.